Given below is one T cell receptor beta chain in context. The data were obtained in a study of T cells after yellow fever vaccination. Germline-derived CDR1 and CDR2 are KGHDR and SFDVKD. V was trimmed by 4 bases and J by 12 bases, leaving 9 bases between them. The length of the CDR3 is 11 residues. TCRdb independently ran MiXCR on the 5' RACE reads; one entry per CDR3 protein. Among 300,000 to 350,000 distinct CDR3 sequences, around a tenth were seen once, and the ten largest hold over 3%. The sample was CD4+ T cells sorted from PBMCs, taken 45 days after the yellow fever booster vaccination. The sequence was collected from a man aged 18 to 29 who received the YFV17D yellow fever vaccine. The chain links TRBV24-1 to TRBJ2-1; D gene unclear. The CDR3 DNA is TGTGCCACCAGTGACTCGGTCAGGCAGTTCTTC. As protein: CATSDSVRQFF.